This T cell receptor (beta chain) stems from a study of T cell responses to AZD1222 COVID-19 vaccine. General observations from the study: Clonal diversity may have been underestimated, and the donors were mostly white British, with more females than males.

A word on this clone: What it recognizes is unknown.

The repertoire was sequenced with immunoSEQ multiplex PCR; TCRdb's copy has only in-frame clones and lacks some. The sample lists about 140,000 clones; 90% to 95% were seen once. The CDR3 runs to 11 residues. The ends were cut back, 7 bases at V and 3 bases at J, with 6 bases in the middle. The germline V gene encodes CDR1 SNHLY and CDR2 FYNNEI. Sequenced here: peripheral blood, sampled 28 days after the second AZD1222 dose. V and J are TRBV2 and TRBJ1-1; D call uncertain. This clonotype was obtained from an adult who received the AZD1222 COVID-19 vaccine. In DNA, the CDR3 is TGTGCCAGCACGGTGCACACTGAAGCTTTCTTT. This gives the protein CASTVHTEAFF.